The rows below give T cell receptor beta chains drawn from one sample of a study of technical replicates of blood from several donors. Sequencing was performed with immunoSEQ multiplex PCR; in TCRdb, only in-frame clones are kept and a portion is missing. The sample has about 97,000 clones; nearly 96% are singletons. The source material was T cells isolated from PBMCs. The receptors here all came from a human donor in good health. CDR3s include the opening cysteine and the closing phenylalanine or tryptophan. A D gene is named only where the DNA matches it firmly. Expanded clones get a size class; other rows say once, few or many, or leave the size out.

size | J | D | V | CDR3 | DNA
NA | TRBJ2-1 | TRBD2 | TRBV28 | CASRTLAGGYNEQFF | TGTGCCAGCAGGACCCTAGCGGGGGGCTACAATGAGCAGTTCTTC
NA | TRBJ2-4 | NA | TRBV27 | CASSHRDRGLAKNIQYF | TGTGCCAGCAGCCACAGGGACCGGGGCCTAGCCAAAAACATTCAGTACTTC
NA | TRBJ1-5 | TRBD1 | TRBV28 | CASSTGGGQPQHF | TGTGCCAGCAGCACAGGGGGCGGTCAGCCCCAGCATTTT
NA | TRBJ1-2 | TRBD1 | TRBV4-2 | CASSQGQGRGYTF | TGTGCCAGCAGCCAAGGACAGGGCAGAGGCTACACCTTC
NA | TRBJ1-2 | NA | TRBV30 | CAWSGKRVSF | TGTGCCTGGAGTGGAAAGAGGGTGTCTTTC
NA | TRBJ2-3 | TRBD2 | TRBV2 | CASSKEAGRGDTQYF | TGTGCCAGCAGTAAAGAAGCGGGACGGGGGGATACGCAGTATTTT
NA | TRBJ2-5 | NA | TRBV5-1 | CASSMAGADQETQYF | TGCGCCAGCAGCATGGCAGGGGCAGACCAAGAGACCCAGTACTTC
NA | TRBJ2-5 | TRBD2 | TRBV19 | CASSIGRGETQYF | TGTGCCAGTAGTATAGGGCGGGGGGAGACCCAGTACTTC
NA | TRBJ2-7 | TRBD2 | TRBV7-9 | CASSLAGRKDEQYF | TGTGCCAGCTCACTAGCGGGGCGGAAGGACGAGCAGTACTTC
NA | TRBJ1-1 | NA | TRBV18 | CASSLVGGTEAFF | TGTGCCAGCTCCCTTGTCGGAGGGACTGAAGCTTTCTTT
once | TRBJ2-7 | TRBD1 | TRBV6-5 | CATGQVTYEQYF | TGTGCCACCGGACAGGTGACATACGAGCAGTACTTC
NA | TRBJ1-2 | NA | TRBV6-1 | CASREAGHLLRGYTF | TGTGCCAGCAGGGAAGCGGGGCACCTCCTGCGTGGCTACACCTTC
NA | TRBJ2-2 | NA | TRBV28 | CASSPVGRAGELFF | TGTGCCAGCAGTCCCGTAGGGCGGGCCGGGGAGCTGTTTTTT
NA | TRBJ2-3 | TRBD1 | TRBV19 | CASSIADRGSLDTQYF | TGTGCCAGTAGTATTGCGGACAGGGGGTCTTTAGATACGCAGTATTTT
NA | TRBJ1-1 | NA | TRBV7-8 | CASSLATGLGTEAFF | TGTGCCAGCAGCTTAGCCACAGGGCTCGGCACTGAAGCTTTCTTT
NA | TRBJ2-7 | TRBD2 | TRBV2 | CASSPRSGTYEQYF | TGTGCCAGCAGTCCCCGTAGCGGGACCTACGAGCAGTACTTC
NA | TRBJ2-7 | NA | TRBV11-2 | CASSRMSVGEQYF | TGTGCCAGCAGCCGAATGAGCGTGGGCGAGCAGTACTTC
NA | TRBJ1-5 | NA | TRBV6-1 | CASSELPGLSNQPQHF | TGTGCCAGCAGTGAGCTCCCGGGTCTTAGCAATCAGCCCCAGCATTTT
NA | TRBJ2-7 | TRBD1 | TRBV14 | CASSDSTGALTYEQYF | TGTGCCAGCAGCGACTCGACAGGGGCCCTAACCTACGAGCAGTACTTC
NA | TRBJ2-7 | TRBD1 | TRBV13 | CASSRGQVPYYEQYF | TGTGCCAGCAGCCGGGGACAGGTTCCCTACTACGAGCAGTACTTC
NA | TRBJ2-7 | TRBD1 | TRBV28 | CASSLPGQGYEQYF | TGTGCCAGCAGTCTCCCGGGACAGGGTTACGAGCAGTACTTC
NA | TRBJ2-1 | TRBD2 | TRBV7-2 | CASSLEGSGRNEQFF | TGTGCCAGCAGCTTAGAGGGTAGCGGGAGAAATGAGCAGTTCTTC
NA | TRBJ2-1 | NA | TRBV14 | CASSHFNEQFF | TGTGCCAGCAGCCACTTCAATGAGCAGTTCTTC
NA | TRBJ2-1 | NA | TRBV4-1 | CASSQASFRYNEQFF | TGCGCCAGCAGCCAAGCCTCCTTTCGCTACAATGAGCAGTTCTTC
NA | TRBJ2-7 | TRBD2 | TRBV2 | CAITAGTTNF | TGTGCCATCACGGCCGGGACTACTAACTTC
NA | TRBJ2-3 | TRBD2 | TRBV18 | CASSRQTSGTDTQYF | TGTGCCAGCTCACGACAGACTAGCGGCACAGATACGCAGTATTTT
NA | TRBJ2-1 | NA | TRBV7-3 | CASSLTAGTYNEQFF | TGTGCCAGCAGCTTAACGGCAGGTACTTACAATGAGCAGTTCTTC
NA | TRBJ2-5 | NA | TRBV7-8 | CASSLALGSGQYF | TGTGCCAGCAGCTTAGCCCTCGGGTCGGGCCAGTACTTC
NA | TRBJ2-1 | TRBD1 | TRBV11-2 | CASSLRTGEGNEQFF | TGTGCCAGCAGCTTGAGGACAGGGGAGGGGAATGAGCAGTTCTTC
NA | TRBJ2-1 | NA | TRBV14 | CASSQGSSYNEQFF | TGTGCCAGCAGCCAAGGGAGCTCCTACAATGAGCAGTTCTTC
NA | TRBJ2-5 | NA | TRBV11-2 | CASLWLTGSSETQYF | TGTGCCAGCTTGTGGCTGACAGGTTCGTCGGAGACCCAGTACTTC
NA | TRBJ1-2 | TRBD1 | TRBV6-5 | CASSYDRGNYGYTF | TGTGCCAGCAGTTACGACAGGGGGAACTATGGCTACACCTTC
NA | TRBJ1-5 | TRBD1 | TRBV7-9 | CASSLAPAQGYSNQPQHF | TGTGCCAGCAGCTTAGCCCCCGCACAGGGGTATAGCAATCAGCCCCAGCATTTT
once | TRBJ2-7 | TRBD1 | TRBV6-5 | CASNSHRGAYEQYF | TGTGCCAGCAACTCCCACAGGGGAGCCTACGAGCAGTACTTC
NA | TRBJ2-5 | NA | TRBV9 | CASSVGGVTETQYF | TGTGCCAGCAGCGTAGGGGGAGTGACAGAGACCCAGTACTTC
NA | TRBJ1-5 | NA | TRBV10-3 | CAISEGQYSNQPQHF | TGTGCCATCAGTGAAGGACAGTATAGCAATCAGCCCCAGCATTTT
NA | TRBJ2-7 | NA | TRBV18 | CASSPEQVYYEQYF | TGTGCCAGCTCACCGGAACAGGTGTACTACGAGCAGTACTTC
NA | TRBJ2-7 | NA | TRBV27 | CASSLTPLQFNEQYF | TGTGCCAGCAGTTTAACCCCCTTACAGTTCAACGAGCAGTACTTC
NA | TRBJ2-1 | NA | TRBV18 | CASSGVGSSYNEQFF | TGTGCCAGCTCTGGCGTCGGGAGCTCCTACAATGAGCAGTTCTTC
NA | TRBJ1-4 | NA | TRBV5-1 | CASSLYFGGEGEKLFF | TGCGCCAGCAGCTTGTACTTTGGCGGAGAGGGTGAAAAACTGTTTTTT
NA | TRBJ2-2 | NA | TRBV4-1 | CASSQDEQVTGELFF | TGCGCCAGCAGCCAAGACGAACAGGTCACCGGGGAGCTGTTTTTT
NA | TRBJ2-7 | TRBD2 | TRBV9 | CASSALAGGYEQYF | TGTGCCAGCAGCGCGCTAGCGGGGGGCTACGAGCAGTACTTC
NA | TRBJ2-3 | NA | TRBV25-1 | CASSGYEHTQYF | TGTGCCAGCAGTGGGTACGAGCATACGCAGTATTTT
NA | TRBJ2-7 | TRBD1 | TRBV4-1 | CASSPDRGSYEQYF | TGCGCCAGCAGCCCGGACAGGGGTTCCTACGAGCAGTACTTC
NA | TRBJ2-3 | NA | TRBV18 | CASSPRPETTDTQYF | TGTGCCAGCTCACCACGGCCCGAAACTACCGATACGCAGTATTTT
NA | TRBJ2-1 | NA | TRBV19 | CASSIYRVRTEQFF | TGTGCCAGTAGTATCTACAGGGTAAGAACTGAGCAGTTCTTC
NA | TRBJ2-1 | NA | TRBV6-1 | CASRITTGGGREQFF | TGTGCCAGCAGAATAACAACCGGAGGAGGCCGTGAGCAGTTCTTC
NA | TRBJ2-3 | TRBD2 | TRBV4-2 | CASSPGLAGGPTDTQYF | TGTGCCAGCAGCCCTGGACTAGCGGGGGGGCCTACAGATACGCAGTATTTT
NA | TRBJ1-2 | NA | TRBV29-1 | CSVEGPRGYGYTF | TGCAGCGTTGAGGGCCCCAGGGGCTATGGCTACACCTTC
NA | TRBJ2-1 | NA | TRBV4-1 | CASSIIYGTSDEQFF | TGCGCCAGCAGCATAATCTACGGGACATCTGATGAGCAGTTCTTC
NA | TRBJ2-7 | NA | TRBV13 | CASSLGQASYEQYF | TGTGCCAGCAGCTTAGGCCAGGCCTCCTACGAGCAGTACTTC
NA | TRBJ2-7 | NA | TRBV19 | CASSQKGVSSYEQYF | TGTGCCAGTAGTCAGAAGGGGGTCAGCTCCTACGAGCAGTACTTC
NA | TRBJ2-7 | TRBD2 | TRBV27 | CASSLFGPSGSNEQYF | TGTGCCAGCAGTTTATTCGGTCCTAGCGGGAGCAACGAGCAGTACTTC